These T cell receptor beta chains were read from a single sample in a study of Ad26.COV2.S vaccination and SARS-CoV-2 variants. Clones were read by immunoSEQ multiplex PCR, and TCRdb kept only the in-frame ones, dropping some. The table records hundreds of thousands of clones, around 89% of them present only once. The sample in question was peripheral blood, obtained in a trial of Ad26.COV2.S vaccine versus placebo. Receptor source: a person between 18 and 65 years old who received the Ad26.COV2.S COVID-19 vaccine or a placebo. The CDR3 runs from the conserved cysteine through the conserved F or W. A D gene is named only where the DNA matches it firmly. Only part of the rows carry a size: once, few, many, or a class if the clone is expanded.

>.|.|TRBV6-5|TRBJ1-1
CASSSLITAEAFF
TGTGCCAGCAGTTCCCTAATTACCGCTGAAGCTTTCTTT
>.|.|TRBV9|TRBJ2-2
CASSVGGSGANTGELFF
TGTGCCAGCAGCGTAGGGGGGAGTGGGGCGAACACCGGGGAGCTGTTTTTT
>.|once|TRBV19|TRBJ1-2
CASSIAMDGYTF
TGTGCCAGTAGTATAGCTATGGATGGCTACACCTTC
>.|.|TRBV28|TRBJ1-5
CASSFRDYSNQPQHF
TGTGCCAGCAGTTTCAGGGATTATAGCAATCAGCCCCAGCATTTT
>TRBD2|.|TRBV5-1|TRBJ2-1
CASSRLAGGGNEQFF
TGCGCCAGCAGCCGACTAGCGGGAGGTGGCAATGAGCAGTTCTTC
>.|.|TRBV5-1|TRBJ2-1
CASSLGRTSSYNEQFF
TGCGCCAGCAGCTTGGGCAGAACTAGCTCCTACAATGAGCAGTTCTTC
>TRBD1|.|TRBV10-3|TRBJ2-2
CAISRQGDTGELFF
TGTGCCATCAGTCGGCAGGGGGACACCGGGGAGCTGTTTTTT
>.|.|TRBV13|TRBJ2-3
CASSPTGSDTQYF
TGTGCCAGCAGCCCCACCGGGTCAGATACGCAGTATTTT
>.|.|TRBV4-1|TRBJ2-5
CASSQEVGDRFRETQYF
TGCGCCAGCAGCCAAGAGGTGGGAGATAGGTTCCGAGAGACCCAGTACTTC
>TRBD2|.|TRBV7-2|TRBJ2-1
CASRLGKVAGGFDEQFF
TGTGCCAGCCGACTGGGCAAAGTAGCGGGGGGATTCGATGAGCAGTTCTTC
>.|once|TRBV30|TRBJ1-2
CAWRSTAYYGYTF
TGTGCCTGGAGGTCGACAGCCTACTATGGCTACACCTTC
>.|.|TRBV6-5|TRBJ1-3
CASRASPSSGNTIYF
TGTGCCAGCAGGGCCTCCCCGAGCTCTGGAAACACCATATATTTT
>.|.|TRBV11-2|TRBJ1-2
CASSLDGRGGYTF
TGTGCCAGCAGCTTAGATGGGAGGGGTGGCTACACCTTC
>TRBD1|few|TRBV19|TRBJ2-2
CASSGRQGNTGELFF
TGTGCCAGTAGTGGTCGACAGGGAAACACCGGGGAGCTGTTTTTT
>TRBD2|few|TRBV6-5|TRBJ2-7
CASRLAGGDEQYF
TGTGCCAGCAGACTAGCGGGAGGGGACGAGCAGTACTTC
>TRBD2|.|TRBV10-1|TRBJ2-1
CASSDHSGSHNEQFF
TGCGCCAGCAGTGATCATAGCGGGAGTCACAATGAGCAGTTCTTC
>.|.|TRBV30|TRBJ1-6
CAWTAGVGANSPLHF
TGTGCCTGGACCGCAGGGGTAGGGGCAAATTCACCCCTCCACTTT
>.|.|TRBV25-1|TRBJ2-2
CASSDPGTSTGELFF
TGTGCCAGCAGTGACCCCGGGACCTCGACCGGGGAGCTGTTTTTT
>TRBD1|.|TRBV2|TRBJ2-1
CASKQGQGTYNEQFF
TGTGCCAGCAAACAAGGACAGGGAACCTACAATGAGCAGTTCTTC
>TRBD2|.|TRBV2|TRBJ2-5
CASSEGWGGYQETQYF
TGTGCCAGCAGTGAAGGTTGGGGGGGGTACCAAGAGACCCAGTACTTC
>.|.|TRBV27|TRBJ2-7
CASSSRTQAPTYEQYF
TGTGCCAGCAGTTCCAGGACGCAGGCCCCTACCTACGAGCAGTACTTC
>.|.|TRBV19|TRBJ1-1
CASSISVGNTEAFF
TGTGCCAGTAGTATTTCCGTCGGCAACACTGAAGCTTTCTTT
>TRBD1|once|TRBV7-2|TRBJ2-1
CASSPPGTGRYNEQFF
TGTGCCAGCAGCCCTCCCGGGACAGGGCGCTACAATGAGCAGTTCTTC
>.|.|TRBV20-1|TRBJ2-3
CSASVAANTDTQYF
TGCAGTGCTAGTGTGGCAGCCAACACAGATACGCAGTATTTT
>.|.|TRBV19|TRBJ1-5
CASTDRQGVHQPQHF
TGTGCCAGTACCGACCGGCAGGGTGTTCATCAGCCCCAGCATTTT
>TRBD2|.|TRBV4-2|TRBJ2-2
CASSQDTVAGVNTGELFF
TGTGCCAGCAGCCAAGATACGGTAGCGGGAGTGAACACCGGGGAGCTGTTTTTT
>.|.|TRBV15|TRBJ1-6
CATSRVDSPLHF
TGTGCCACCAGCAGAGTAGATTCACCCCTCCACTTT
>.|.|TRBV2|TRBJ2-7
CASSDESYEQYF
TGTGCCAGCAGTGATGAGAGCTACGAGCAGTACTTC
>TRBD1|.|TRBV14|TRBJ2-2
CASSLDRGSGELFF
TGTGCCAGCAGTCTTGACAGGGGGTCCGGGGAGCTGTTTTTT
>.|.|TRBV30|TRBJ1-1
CAWSVRTAEAFF
TGTGCCTGGAGTGTAAGGACTGCTGAAGCTTTCTTT
>.|.|TRBV6-2/TRBV6-3|TRBJ2-4
CASSRTENIQYF
TGTGCCAGCAGTCGGACAGAAAACATTCAGTACTTC
>.|few|TRBV12-3/TRBV12-4|TRBJ1-1
CASSPQTTGRAFF
TGTGCCAGCAGTCCACAAACAACAGGGCGGGCTTTCTTT
>.|.|TRBV7-8|TRBJ1-3
CASSLVSGSGNTIYF
TGTGCCAGCAGCTTAGTCTCGGGGTCTGGAAACACCATATATTTT
>.|.|TRBV28|TRBJ2-3
CASSLGGGPDTQYF
TGTGCCAGCAGTTTAGGAGGTGGGCCAGATACGCAGTATTTT
>.|.|TRBV6-5|TRBJ2-1
CASSYFGSSYNEQFF
TGTGCCAGCAGTTACTTCGGGTCCTCCTACAATGAGCAGTTCTTC
>.|.|TRBV6-5|TRBJ2-3
CASSRGGRFTDTQYF
TGTGCCAGCAGTCGCGGAGGGAGGTTCACAGATACGCAGTATTTT
>.|.|TRBV7-8|TRBJ2-4
CASSLDNIAKNIQYF
TGTGCCAGCAGCCTGGACAACATAGCCAAAAACATTCAGTACTTC
>.|.|TRBV28|TRBJ2-3
CASSVGSDTQYF
TGTGCCAGCAGCGTGGGGTCAGATACGCAGTATTTT
>TRBD2|few|TRBV9|TRBJ2-1
CASSPGLAVLNEQFF
TGTGCCAGCAGTCCGGGACTAGCGGTCCTCAATGAGCAGTTCTTC
>.|few|TRBV19|TRBJ1-5
CASRGDSYNQPQHF
TGTGCCAGTAGGGGCGACAGTTACAATCAGCCCCAGCATTTT
>.|.|TRBV6-1|TRBJ1-1
CASSGGLGGAWTEAFF
TGTGCCAGCAGTGGCGGGCTGGGGGGCGCTTGGACTGAAGCTTTCTTT
>.|.|TRBV4-3|TRBJ2-6
CASSQESARGANVLTF
TGCGCCAGCAGCCAAGAGTCAGCGCGGGGGGCCAACGTCCTGACTTTC